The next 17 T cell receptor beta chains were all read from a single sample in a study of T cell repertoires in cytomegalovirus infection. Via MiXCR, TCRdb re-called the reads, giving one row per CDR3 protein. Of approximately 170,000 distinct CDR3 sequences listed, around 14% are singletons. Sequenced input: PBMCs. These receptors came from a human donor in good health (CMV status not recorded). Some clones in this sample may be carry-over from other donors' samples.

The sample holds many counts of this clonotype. CDR3 amino acids: CASSSGPYTGELFF. In DNA form, the CDR3 reads TGTGCCAGCAGCTCGGGACCCTACACCGGGGAGCTGTTTTTT. The chain links TRBV7-6 to TRBJ2-2; D is possibly TRBD1 or TRBD2 (5 bases each). The CDR3 totals 14 residues. V lost 4 bases to trimming and J lost 3 bases, with 9 bases between them. CDR1 is SGHVS, CDR2 FNYEAQ, per germline.

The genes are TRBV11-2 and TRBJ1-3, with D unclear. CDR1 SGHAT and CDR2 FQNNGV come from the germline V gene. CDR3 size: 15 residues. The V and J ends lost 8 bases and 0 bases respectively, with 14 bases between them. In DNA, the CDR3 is TGTGCCAGCGGACTTTTGACAAACTCTGGAAACACCATATATTTT. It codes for CASGLLTNSGNTIYF.

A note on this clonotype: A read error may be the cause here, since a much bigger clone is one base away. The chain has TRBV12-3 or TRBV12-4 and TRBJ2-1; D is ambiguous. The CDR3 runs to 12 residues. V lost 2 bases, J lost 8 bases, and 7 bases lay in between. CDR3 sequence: CASSLSYDEQFF. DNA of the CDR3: TGTGCCAGCAGTTTATCTTACGATGAGCAGTTCTTC.

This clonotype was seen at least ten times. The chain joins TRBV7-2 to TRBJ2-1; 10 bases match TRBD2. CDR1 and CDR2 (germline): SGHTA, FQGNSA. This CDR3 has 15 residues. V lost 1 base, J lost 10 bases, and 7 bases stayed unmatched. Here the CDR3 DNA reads TGTGCCAGCAGCTTAGGGCTAGCGGGAGTGGGCGAGCAGTTCTTC. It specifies CASSLGLAGVGEQFF.

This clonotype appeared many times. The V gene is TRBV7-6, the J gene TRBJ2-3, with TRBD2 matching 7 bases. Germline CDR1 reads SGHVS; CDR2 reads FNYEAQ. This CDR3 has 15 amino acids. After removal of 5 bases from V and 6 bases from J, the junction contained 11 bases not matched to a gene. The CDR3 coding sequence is TGTGCCAGCAGCGAAAGAGCGGGGTCTGCGGATACGCAGTATTTT. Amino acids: CASSERAGSADTQYF.

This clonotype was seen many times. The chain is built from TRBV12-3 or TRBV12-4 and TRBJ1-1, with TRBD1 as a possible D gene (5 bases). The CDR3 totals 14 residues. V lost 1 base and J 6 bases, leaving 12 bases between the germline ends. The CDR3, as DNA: TGTGCCAGCAGTTTAGTAGGGGCCTGGGCTGAAGCTTTCTTT. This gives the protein CASSLVGAWAEAFF.

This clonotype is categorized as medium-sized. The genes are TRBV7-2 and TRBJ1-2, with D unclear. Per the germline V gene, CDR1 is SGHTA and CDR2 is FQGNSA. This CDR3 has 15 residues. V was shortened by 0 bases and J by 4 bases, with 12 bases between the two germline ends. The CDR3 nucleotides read TGTGCCAGCAGCTTAGCACGGGCTTTCGGCTATGGCTACACCTTC. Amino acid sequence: CASSLARAFGYGYTF.

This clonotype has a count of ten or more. CDR3 amino acids: CASSSDLGPPLYEQYF. DNA for the CDR3: TGTGCCAGCAGCTCCGATTTGGGACCACCTCTTTACGAGCAGTACTTC. This chain uses TRBV7-2 with TRBJ2-7; D may match TRBD1 or TRBD2 (5 bases each). The CDR3 extends over 16 amino acids. The V gene's germline CDR1 is SGHTA and CDR2 FQGNSA. Trimming took 4 bases from V and 4 from J, leaving 20 bases between them.

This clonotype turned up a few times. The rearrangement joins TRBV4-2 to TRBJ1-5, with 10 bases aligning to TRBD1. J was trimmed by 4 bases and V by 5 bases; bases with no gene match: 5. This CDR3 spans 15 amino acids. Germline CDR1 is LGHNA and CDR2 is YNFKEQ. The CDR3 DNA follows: TGTGCCAGCAGCGAGGGACAGGGGTTAAATCAGCCCCAGCATTTT. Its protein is CASSEGQGLNQPQHF.

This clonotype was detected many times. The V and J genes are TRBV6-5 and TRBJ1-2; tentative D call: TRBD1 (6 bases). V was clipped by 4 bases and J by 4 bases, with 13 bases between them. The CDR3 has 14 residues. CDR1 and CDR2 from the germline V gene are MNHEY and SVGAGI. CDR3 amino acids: CASSSDSYTYGYTF. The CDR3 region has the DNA TGTGCCAGCAGTTCGGACAGTTACACCTATGGCTACACCTTC.

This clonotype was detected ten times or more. Here the CDR3 DNA reads TGTGCCAGCAGCGGGCCGGGACAGATCTACGAGCAGTACTTC. This encodes CASSGPGQIYEQYF. V and J are TRBV7-8 and TRBJ2-7; 7 bases fit TRBD1. V trimming: 5 bases; J trimming: 3 bases; junction bases outside the gene matches: 7. CDR3 length: 14 amino acids. Germline loops: CDR1 SGHVS, CDR2 FQNEAQ.

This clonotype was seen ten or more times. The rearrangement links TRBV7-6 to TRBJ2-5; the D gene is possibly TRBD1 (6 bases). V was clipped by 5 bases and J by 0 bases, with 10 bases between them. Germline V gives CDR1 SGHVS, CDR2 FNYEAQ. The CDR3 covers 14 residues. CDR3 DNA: TGTGCCAGCAGCCTACGGGACAACCAAGAGACCCAGTACTTC. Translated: CASSLRDNQETQYF.

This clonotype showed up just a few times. DNA of the CDR3: TGTGCCAGCAGTCGGGACCAAGGTCAGCCCCAGCATTTT. It translates to CASSRDQGQPQHF. The chain carries TRBV12-3 or TRBV12-4 and TRBJ1-5, with D possibly being TRBD1 (5 bases). Deletions cut 5 bases from V and 6 bases from J, with 11 bases between. The CDR3 loop spans 13 amino acids.

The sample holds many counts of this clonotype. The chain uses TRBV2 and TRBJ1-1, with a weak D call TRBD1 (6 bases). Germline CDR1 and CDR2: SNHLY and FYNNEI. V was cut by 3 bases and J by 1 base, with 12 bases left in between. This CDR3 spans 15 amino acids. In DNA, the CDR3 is TGTGCCAGCAGTGAGGAACAGGGCGCGAACACTGAAGCTTTCTTT. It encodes CASSEEQGANTEAFF.

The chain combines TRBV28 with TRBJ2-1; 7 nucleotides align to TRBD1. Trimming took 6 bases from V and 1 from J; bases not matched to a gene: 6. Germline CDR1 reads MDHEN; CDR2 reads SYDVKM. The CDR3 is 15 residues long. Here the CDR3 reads CASRGDSLSYNEQFF. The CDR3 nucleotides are TGTGCCAGCAGGGGGGACAGTCTTTCCTACAATGAGCAGTTCTTC. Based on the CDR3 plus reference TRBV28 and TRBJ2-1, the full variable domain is DVKVTQSSRYLVKRTGEKVFLECVQDMDHENMFWYRQDPGLGLRLIYFSYDVKMKEKGDIPEGYSVSREKKERFSLILESASTNQTSMYLCASRGDSLSYNEQFFGPGTRLTVL.

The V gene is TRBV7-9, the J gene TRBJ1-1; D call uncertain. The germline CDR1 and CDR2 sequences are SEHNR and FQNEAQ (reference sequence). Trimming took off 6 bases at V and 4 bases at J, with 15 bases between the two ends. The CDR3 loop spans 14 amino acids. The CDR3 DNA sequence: TGTGCCAGCAGTACGATGTCGAAAGGCACTGAAGCTTTCTTT. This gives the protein CASSTMSKGTEAFF.

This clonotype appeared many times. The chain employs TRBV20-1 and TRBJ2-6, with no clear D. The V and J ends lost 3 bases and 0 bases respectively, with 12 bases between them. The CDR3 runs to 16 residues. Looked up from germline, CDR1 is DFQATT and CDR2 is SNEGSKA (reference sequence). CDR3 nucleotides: TGCAGTGCTAGTACTGGGAACCCCTCTGGGGCCAACGTCCTGACTTTC. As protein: CSASTGNPSGANVLTF.